The clone carrying this T cell receptor beta chain came up a few times. This specimen belongs to a study of blood T cells in healthy people across ages. The germline V gene has CDR1 PRHDT and CDR2 FYEKMQ (reference sequence). CDR3 size: 14 residues. J was trimmed by 5 bases and V by 5 bases; bases with no gene match: 7. Sample-barcoded 5' priming and a J-beta primer mix drove a second PCR of roughly 7 to 11 cycles. TCRdb fed the 5' RACE reads into MiXCR, producing one record per CDR3 protein. The sample lists about 1.6 million distinct CDR3 sequences, roughly 32% seen once, with roughly 12% in the top ten.

The sample was blood. The sequence was obtained from a woman aged 25 to 39 in good health. The genes are TRBV13 and TRBJ2-7, with 9 nucleotides matching TRBD2. The CDR3: CASSGAGGHNEQYF. CDR3 in DNA: TGTGCCAGCAGCGGAGCGGGGGGCCACAACGAGCAGTACTTC.